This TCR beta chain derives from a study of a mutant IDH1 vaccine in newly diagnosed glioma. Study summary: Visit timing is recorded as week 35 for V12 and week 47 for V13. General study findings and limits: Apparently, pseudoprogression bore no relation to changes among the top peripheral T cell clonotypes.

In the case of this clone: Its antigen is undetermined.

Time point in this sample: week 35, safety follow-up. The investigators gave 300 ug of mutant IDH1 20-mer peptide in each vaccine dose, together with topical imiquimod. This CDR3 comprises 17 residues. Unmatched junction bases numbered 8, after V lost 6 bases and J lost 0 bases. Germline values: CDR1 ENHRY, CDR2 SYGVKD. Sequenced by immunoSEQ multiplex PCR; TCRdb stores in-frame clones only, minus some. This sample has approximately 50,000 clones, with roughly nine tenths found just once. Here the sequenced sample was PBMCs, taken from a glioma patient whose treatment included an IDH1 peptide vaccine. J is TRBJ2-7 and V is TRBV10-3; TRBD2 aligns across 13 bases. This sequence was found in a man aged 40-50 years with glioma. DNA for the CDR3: TGTGCCATCAGCCGGACTAGCGGGGGACAAACCTCCTACGAGCAGTACTTC. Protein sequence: CAISRTSGGQTSYEQYF.